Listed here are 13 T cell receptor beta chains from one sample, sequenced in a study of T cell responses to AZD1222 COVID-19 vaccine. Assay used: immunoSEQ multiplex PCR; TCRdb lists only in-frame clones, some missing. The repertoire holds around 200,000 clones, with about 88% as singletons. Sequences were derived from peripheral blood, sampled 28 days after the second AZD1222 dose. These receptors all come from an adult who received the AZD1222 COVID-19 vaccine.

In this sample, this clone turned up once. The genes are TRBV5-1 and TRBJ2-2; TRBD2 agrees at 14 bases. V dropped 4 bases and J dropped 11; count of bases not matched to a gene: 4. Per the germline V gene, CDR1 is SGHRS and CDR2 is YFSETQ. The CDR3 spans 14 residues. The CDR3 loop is CASSPGTSGRELFF. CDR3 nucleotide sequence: TGCGCCAGCAGCCCCGGGACTAGCGGGAGAGAGCTGTTTTTT. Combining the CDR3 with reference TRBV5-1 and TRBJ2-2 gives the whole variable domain KAGVTQTPRYLIKTRGQQVTLSCSPISGHRSVSWYQQTPGQGLQFLFEYFSETQRNKGNFPGRFSGRQFSNSRSEMNVSTLELGDSALYLCASSPGTSGRELFFGEGSRLTVL.

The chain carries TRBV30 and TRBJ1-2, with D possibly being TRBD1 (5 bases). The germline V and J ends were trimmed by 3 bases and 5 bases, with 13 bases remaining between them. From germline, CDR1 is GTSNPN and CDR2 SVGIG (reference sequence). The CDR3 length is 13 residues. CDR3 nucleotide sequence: TGTGCCTGGAGGGGTCGGGGGAGATATGGCTACACCTTC. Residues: CAWRGRGRYGYTF. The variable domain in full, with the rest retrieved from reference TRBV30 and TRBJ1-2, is SQTIHQWPATLVQPVGSPLSLECTVEGTSNPNLYWYRQAAGRGLQLLFYSVGIGQISSEVPQNLSASRPQDRQFILSSKKLLLSDSGFYLCAWRGRGRYGYTFGSGTRLTVV.

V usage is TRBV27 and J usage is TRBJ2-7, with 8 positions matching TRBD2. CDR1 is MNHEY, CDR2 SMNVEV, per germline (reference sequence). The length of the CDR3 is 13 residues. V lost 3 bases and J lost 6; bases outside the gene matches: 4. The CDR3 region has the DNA TGTGCCAGCAGTTTCCTCGCGGGAGGCGAGCAGTACTTC. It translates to CASSFLAGGEQYF.

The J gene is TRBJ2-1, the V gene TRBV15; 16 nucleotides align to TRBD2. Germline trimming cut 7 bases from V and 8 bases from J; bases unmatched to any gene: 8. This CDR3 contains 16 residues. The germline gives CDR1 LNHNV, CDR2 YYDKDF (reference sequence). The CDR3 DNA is TGTGCCACCACGATGGGGACTAGCGGGAGGGGCCATGAGCAGTTCTTC. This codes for CATTMGTSGRGHEQFF.

The CDR3 DNA follows: TGTGCCAGCAGGGTGAGCGGCCCGGCTAGCTTAAAGGAGACCCAGTACTTC. Its protein product is CASRVSGPASLKETQYF. V and J are TRBV28 and TRBJ2-5; maybe TRBD2 (5 bases). CDR3 length: 17 residues. The V gene's germline CDR1 is MDHEN and CDR2 SYDVKM. Trimming removed 6 bases from V and 5 bases from J, with 25 bases in between.

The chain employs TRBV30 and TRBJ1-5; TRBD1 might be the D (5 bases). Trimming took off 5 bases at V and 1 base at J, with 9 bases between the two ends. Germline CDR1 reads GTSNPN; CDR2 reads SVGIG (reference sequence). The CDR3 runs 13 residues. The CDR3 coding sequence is TGTGCCTGGGATAAGGGGAGCAATCAGCCCCAGCATTTT. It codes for CAWDKGSNQPQHF.

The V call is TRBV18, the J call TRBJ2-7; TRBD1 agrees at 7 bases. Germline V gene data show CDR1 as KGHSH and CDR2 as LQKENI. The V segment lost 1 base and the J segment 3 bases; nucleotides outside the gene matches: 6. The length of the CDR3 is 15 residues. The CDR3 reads CASSPHRDSYYEQYF. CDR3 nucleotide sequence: TGTGCCAGCTCACCACACAGGGACAGTTACTACGAGCAGTACTTC.

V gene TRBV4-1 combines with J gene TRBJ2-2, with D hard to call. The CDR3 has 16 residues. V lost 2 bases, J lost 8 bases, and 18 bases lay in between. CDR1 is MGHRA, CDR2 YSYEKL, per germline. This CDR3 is CASSQSGSGVPGELFF. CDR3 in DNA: TGCGCCAGCAGCCAATCGGGCTCGGGTGTCCCGGGGGAGCTGTTTTTT.

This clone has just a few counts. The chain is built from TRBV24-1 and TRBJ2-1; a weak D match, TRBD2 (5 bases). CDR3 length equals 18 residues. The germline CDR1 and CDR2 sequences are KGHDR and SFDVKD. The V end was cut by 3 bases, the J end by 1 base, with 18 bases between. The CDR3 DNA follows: TGTGCCACCAGTGATCCAGCCCTCCGGGGAAAGTCCTACAATGAGCAGTTCTTC. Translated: CATSDPALRGKSYNEQFF.

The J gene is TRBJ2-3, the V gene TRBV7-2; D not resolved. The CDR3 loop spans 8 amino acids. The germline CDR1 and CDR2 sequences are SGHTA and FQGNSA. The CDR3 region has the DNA TGTTCCACAGATACGCAGTATTTT. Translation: CSTDTQYF.

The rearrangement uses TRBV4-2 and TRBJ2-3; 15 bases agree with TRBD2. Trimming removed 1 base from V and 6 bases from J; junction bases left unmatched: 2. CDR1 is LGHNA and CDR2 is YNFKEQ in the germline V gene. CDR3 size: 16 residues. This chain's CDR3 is CASSQGTSGRGDTQYF. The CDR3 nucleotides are TGTGCCAGCAGCCAAGGGACTAGCGGGAGGGGGGATACGCAGTATTTT.

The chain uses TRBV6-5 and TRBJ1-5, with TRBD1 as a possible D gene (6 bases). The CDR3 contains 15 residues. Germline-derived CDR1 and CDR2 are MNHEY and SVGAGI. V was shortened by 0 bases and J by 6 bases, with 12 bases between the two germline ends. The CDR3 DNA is TGTGCCAGCAGTTACTCGGGGGGCGCGGGTCAGCCCCAGCATTTT. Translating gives CASSYSGGAGQPQHF.

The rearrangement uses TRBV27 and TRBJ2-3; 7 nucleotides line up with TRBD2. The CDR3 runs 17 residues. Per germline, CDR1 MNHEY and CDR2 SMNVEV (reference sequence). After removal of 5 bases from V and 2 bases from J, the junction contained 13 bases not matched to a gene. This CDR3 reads CASSPFNTGGYTDTQYF. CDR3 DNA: TGTGCCAGCAGTCCGTTCAATACGGGGGGATACACAGATACGCAGTATTTT.